What follows are 16 T cell receptor beta chains derived from one specimen sequenced in a study of blood T cell repertoires in COVID-19. Generated by immunoSEQ multiplex PCR, the TCRdb table keeps only in-frame clones and is missing some. The profile shows roughly 100,000 clones, around 87% of them singletons. The source material was peripheral blood. The receptor source for this set is a woman between 25 and 40 years old with acute or convalescent COVID-19.

This chain connects TRBV5-1 to TRBJ1-4; D possibly corresponds to TRBD1 (5 bases). This CDR3 region has 16 residues. V was pared by 0 bases and J by 5 bases, with 14 bases between. Germline values: CDR1 SGHRS, CDR2 YFSETQ. The CDR3 here is CASSLGQGGRNEKLFF. The CDR3 DNA reads TGCGCCAGCAGCTTGGGCCAGGGAGGTCGAAATGAAAAACTGTTTTTT.

The chain carries TRBV14 and TRBJ2-1; 7 nucleotides line up with TRBD1. V gave up 1 base and J gave up 4 bases; unmatched junction bases: 4. This CDR3 comprises 15 residues. Germline V gene sequence: CDR1 SGHDN, CDR2 FVKESK. CDR3 protein: CASSQGQGPYNEQFF. For the CDR3, the DNA is TGTGCCAGCAGCCAAGGACAGGGACCATACAATGAGCAGTTCTTC.

J is TRBJ2-7 and V is TRBV10-3; TRBD1 matches 7 bases. This CDR3 region has 14 residues. The germline gives CDR1 ENHRY, CDR2 SYGVKD. The ends lost 6 bases at V and 4 bases at J; junction bases unmatched: 9. The CDR3 here is CAIRKTGVGYEQYF. The CDR3 bases are TGTGCCATCAGGAAAACAGGGGTGGGGTACGAGCAGTACTTC.

The chain recombines TRBV24-1 with TRBJ1-1; a possible D gene is TRBD1 (6 bases). Germline values: CDR1 KGHDR, CDR2 SFDVKD. The CDR3 totals 13 residues. V was shortened by 4 bases and J by 4 bases, with 9 bases between the two germline ends. CDR3 in amino acids: CATSEGQFTEAFF. The CDR3 DNA is TGTGCCACCAGTGAAGGACAGTTCACTGAAGCTTTCTTT.

V gene TRBV6-5 combines with J gene TRBJ2-3; D not certain. Germline CDR1 MNHEY, CDR2 SVGAGI. V shed 4 bases and J shed 2 bases, with 4 bases lying between them. This CDR3 region has 12 residues. Written as DNA, the CDR3 is TGTGCCAGCAGTTTCTTCACAGATACGCAGTATTTT. It codes for CASSFFTDTQYF.

CDR3 sequence: CASSPSSDQPQHF. As DNA, the CDR3 is TGTGCCAGCAGCCCGTCGAGTGATCAGCCCCAGCATTTT. The V and J genes are TRBV3-1 (or the pseudogene TRBV3-2) and TRBJ1-5, with D uncertain. This CDR3 contains 13 residues. The ends were cut back, 4 bases at V and 5 bases at J, with 9 bases in the middle. The germline V gene encodes CDR1 LGHDT and CDR2 YNNKEL (reference sequence).

The gene calls are TRBV5-1 and TRBJ2-7, with 7 bases aligning to TRBD2. The CDR3 is 14 residues long. Germline CDR1 reads SGHRS; CDR2 reads YFSETQ. Unmatched junction bases numbered 9, after V lost 3 bases and J lost 6 bases. The CDR3 DNA follows: TGCGCCAGCAGCTCCGGACTAGTGGGTGCCGAGCAGTACTTC. This encodes CASSSGLVGAEQYF.

The chain joins TRBV28 to TRBJ2-1; TRBD1 matches 10 bases. The germline V gene encodes CDR1 MDHEN and CDR2 SYDVKM. This CDR3 region has 17 residues. J was trimmed by 0 bases and V by 5 bases; bases with no gene match: 7. CDR3 nucleotide sequence: TGTGCCAGCAGTACCCGACAGGGGGCGGGCTCCTACAATGAGCAGTTCTTC. Translating gives CASSTRQGAGSYNEQFF.

The chain joins TRBV6-5 to TRBJ1-6; TRBD1 might be the D (5 bases). This CDR3 is built from 15 residues. V lost 6 bases and J 10 bases, leaving 19 bases between the germline ends. Germline CDR1 reads MNHEY; CDR2 reads SVGAGI. The CDR3 here is CASRADGGSNSPLHF. CDR3 nucleotide sequence: TGTGCCAGCAGGGCCGACGGGGGAAGTAACTCACCCCTCCACTTT.

This clone appeared once. This chain joins TRBV7-9 and TRBJ2-3, with D possibly matching TRBD1 (6 bases). The CDR3 spans 15 residues. The V end was cut by 2 bases, the J end by 0 bases, with 9 bases between. Looked up from germline, CDR1 is SEHNR and CDR2 is FQNEAQ (reference sequence). CDR3: CASSLQDRSTDTQYF. CDR3 nucleotides: TGTGCCAGCAGCTTACAAGACAGGAGCACAGATACGCAGTATTTT.

This clone appeared a few times. The chain carries TRBV5-1 and TRBJ1-4, with 7 bases fitting TRBD1. With V trimmed by 4 bases and J by 1 base, 4 bases remained unmatched. The germline V gene has CDR1 SGHRS and CDR2 YFSETQ. This CDR3 contains 15 residues. As DNA, the CDR3 is TGCGCCAGCAGCCCTAACAGGGGAACTAATGAAAAACTGTTTTTT. This sequence encodes CASSPNRGTNEKLFF.

The chain joins TRBV2 to TRBJ1-2; D perhaps matches TRBD1 (5 bases). The CDR3 covers 13 residues. CDR1 is SNHLY, CDR2 FYNNEI, per germline. Trimming stripped 10 bases from V and 2 bases from J, with 14 bases between. This chain's CDR3 is CATSEGRNYGYTF. As DNA, the CDR3 is TGTGCCACGTCGGAGGGACGGAACTATGGCTACACCTTC. Full variable domain (remainder filled in from reference TRBV2 and TRBJ1-2): EPEVTQTPSHQVTQMGQEVILRCVPISNHLYFYWYRQILGQKVEFLVSFYNNEISEKSEIFDDQFSVERPDGSNFTLKIRSTKLEDSAMYFCATSEGRNYGYTFGSGTRLTVV.

This chain links TRBV11-2 with TRBJ2-5; a possible D gene is TRBD2 (6 bases). Germline-derived CDR1 and CDR2 are SGHAT and FQNNGV. CDR3 length equals 14 residues. V was cut by 4 bases and J by 5 bases, with 14 bases left in between. CDR3 nucleotides: TGTGCCAGCAGCTGGGGCAGGGAGGTGGAGACCCAGTACTTC. Residues: CASSWGREVETQYF.

This clone was seen only once. The chain uses TRBV7-9 and TRBJ2-3; 9 bases match TRBD2. Trimming removed 10 bases from V and 6 bases from J; junction bases left unmatched: 5. The CDR3 is made up of 12 amino acids. Germline values: CDR1 SEHNR, CDR2 FQNEAQ (reference sequence). The CDR3 DNA reads as TGTGCCATAGGGACTAGCTACGATACGCAGTATTTT. The encoded protein is CAIGTSYDTQYF.

The chain uses TRBV5-1 and TRBJ2-1; TRBD2 matches 13 bases. CDR1 and CDR2 from the germline V gene are SGHRS and YFSETQ. CDR3 length: 16 amino acids. With 3 bases clipped from V and 6 bases from J, the junction kept 6 bases outside the gene matches. The DNA of the CDR3 is TGCGCCAGCAGCTCACGGACTAGCGGGGGAGGCAATGAGCAGTTCTTC. Its protein product is CASSSRTSGGGNEQFF.

Only a few counts were recorded for this clone. The chain joins TRBV6-5 to TRBJ1-1, with D possibly TRBD1 on 5 matching bases. This CDR3 spans 13 amino acids. V was trimmed by 6 bases and J by 3 bases, leaving 11 bases between them. Germline CDR1 and CDR2: MNHEY and SVGAGI. For the CDR3, the DNA is TGTGCCAGCAGCTGGGGCGGGGACACTGAAGCTTTCTTT. Translating gives CASSWGGDTEAFF.